This T cell receptor beta chain was documented in a study of cytomegalovirus exposure and HLA in healthy donors. Vbeta (60) and Jbeta (13) primers were used in the PCR. Clones were read by immunoSEQ multiplex PCR, and TCRdb kept only the in-frame ones, dropping some. The sample carries 100,000 to 120,000 clones, 76% recorded once. Study-level points and caveats: Several top significant clusters appeared, in a later analysis, to be linked to common viral pathogens. Later analysis identified a missense DCLRE1C variant that was linked to TCR beta V- and J-gene trimming.

There were likely unrecorded immune exposures, though donors were nominally healthy when sampled. This CDR3 contains 16 residues. V shed 5 bases and J 5 bases; nucleotides not matched to a gene: 8. The V gene's germline CDR1 is SGHTA and CDR2 FQGNSA. This clone was detected a few times. Its antigen remains unidentified. V is TRBV7-2 and J is TRBJ2-2; 10 bases agree with TRBD1. Specimen: PBMCs. This sequence was found in a man aged 30-40 years in good health and CMV-seropositive. Written as DNA, the CDR3 is TGTGCCAGCAGCCTAGACAGGGGGCTTTTGACCGGGGAGCTGTTTTTT. This codes for CASSLDRGLLTGELFF.